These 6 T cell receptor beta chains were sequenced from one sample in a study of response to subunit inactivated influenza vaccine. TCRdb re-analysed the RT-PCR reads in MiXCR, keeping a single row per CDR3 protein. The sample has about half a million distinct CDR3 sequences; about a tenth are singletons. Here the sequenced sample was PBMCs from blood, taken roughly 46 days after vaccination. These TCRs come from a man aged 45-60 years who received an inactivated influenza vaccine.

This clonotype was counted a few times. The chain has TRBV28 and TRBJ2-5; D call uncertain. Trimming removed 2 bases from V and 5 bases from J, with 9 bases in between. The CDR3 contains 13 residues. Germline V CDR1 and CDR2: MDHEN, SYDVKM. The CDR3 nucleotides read TGTGCCAGCAGTTTAATGCAACGGGAGACCCAGTACTTC. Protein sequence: CASSLMQRETQYF.

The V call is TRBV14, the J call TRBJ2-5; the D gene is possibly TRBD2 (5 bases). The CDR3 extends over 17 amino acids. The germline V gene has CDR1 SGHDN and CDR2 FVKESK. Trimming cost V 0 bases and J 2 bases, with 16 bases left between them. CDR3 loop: CASSQDEGAVGQETQYF. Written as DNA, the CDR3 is TGTGCCAGCAGCCAAGACGAAGGAGCGGTGGGGCAAGAGACCCAGTACTTC.

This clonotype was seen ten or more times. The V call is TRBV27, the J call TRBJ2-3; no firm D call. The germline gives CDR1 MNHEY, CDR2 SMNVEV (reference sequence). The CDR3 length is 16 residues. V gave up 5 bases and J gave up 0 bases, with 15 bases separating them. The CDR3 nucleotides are TGTGCCAGCAGTAAGGGTCTACCGATTAGCACAGATACGCAGTATTTT. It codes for CASSKGLPISTDTQYF.

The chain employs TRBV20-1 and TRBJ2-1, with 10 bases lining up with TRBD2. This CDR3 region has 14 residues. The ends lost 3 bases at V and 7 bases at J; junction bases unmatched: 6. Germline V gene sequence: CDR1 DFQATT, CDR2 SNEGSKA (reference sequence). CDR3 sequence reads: CSASLASGRNEQFF. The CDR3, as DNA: TGCAGTGCTAGTCTGGCTAGCGGGAGAAATGAGCAGTTCTTC.

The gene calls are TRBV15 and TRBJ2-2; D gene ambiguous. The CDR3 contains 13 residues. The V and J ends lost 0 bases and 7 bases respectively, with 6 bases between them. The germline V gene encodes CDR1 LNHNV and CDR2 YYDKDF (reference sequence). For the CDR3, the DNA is TGTGCCACCAGCAGAGATTCTAACGGGGAGCTGTTTTTT. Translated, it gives CATSRDSNGELFF.

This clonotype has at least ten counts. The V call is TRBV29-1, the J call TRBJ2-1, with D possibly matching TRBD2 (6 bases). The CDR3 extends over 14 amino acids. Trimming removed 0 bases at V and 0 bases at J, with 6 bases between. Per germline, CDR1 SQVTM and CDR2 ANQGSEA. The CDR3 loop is CSVEDGSSYNEQFF. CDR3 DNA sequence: TGCAGCGTTGAAGACGGGAGCTCCTACAATGAGCAGTTCTTC.